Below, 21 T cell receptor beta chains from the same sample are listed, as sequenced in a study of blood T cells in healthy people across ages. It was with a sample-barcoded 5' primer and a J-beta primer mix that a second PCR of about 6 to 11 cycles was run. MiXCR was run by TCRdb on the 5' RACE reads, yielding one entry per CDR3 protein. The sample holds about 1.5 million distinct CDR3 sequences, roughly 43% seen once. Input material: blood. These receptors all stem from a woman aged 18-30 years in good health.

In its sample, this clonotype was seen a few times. CDR3 in amino acids: CASSLANLIGGSGELFF. CDR3 nucleotide sequence: TGTGCCAGCAGCTTAGCAAACCTAATCGGGGGATCGGGGGAGCTGTTTTTT. J is TRBJ2-2 and V is TRBV7-2; maybe TRBD2 (6 bases). Trimming removed 0 bases at V and 8 bases at J, with 19 bases between. The CDR3 has 17 residues. CDR1 is SGHTA and CDR2 is FQGNSA in the germline V gene.

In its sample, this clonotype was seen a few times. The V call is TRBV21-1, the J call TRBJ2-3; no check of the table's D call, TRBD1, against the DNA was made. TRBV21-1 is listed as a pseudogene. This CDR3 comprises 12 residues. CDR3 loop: CASSKGPDPQYF. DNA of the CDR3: TGTGCCAGCAGCAAAGGCCCGGACCCGCAGTATTTT.

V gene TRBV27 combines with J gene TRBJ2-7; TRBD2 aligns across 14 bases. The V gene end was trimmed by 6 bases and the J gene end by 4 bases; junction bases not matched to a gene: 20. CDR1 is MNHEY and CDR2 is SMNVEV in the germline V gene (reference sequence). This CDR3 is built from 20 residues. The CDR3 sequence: CASRIMRGDGLAGGLYEQYF. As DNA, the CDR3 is TGTGCCAGCAGAATAATGCGGGGGGATGGACTAGCGGGAGGACTTTACGAGCAGTACTTC.

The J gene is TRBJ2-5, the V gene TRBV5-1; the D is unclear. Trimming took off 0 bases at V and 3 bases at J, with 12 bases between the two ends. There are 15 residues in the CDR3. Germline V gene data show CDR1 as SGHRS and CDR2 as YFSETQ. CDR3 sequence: CASSLVSQPKETQYF. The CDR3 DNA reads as TGCGCCAGCAGCTTGGTATCACAGCCGAAAGAGACCCAGTACTTC. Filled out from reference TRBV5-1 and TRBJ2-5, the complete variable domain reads KAGVTQTPRYLIKTRGQQVTLSCSPISGHRSVSWYQQTPGQGLQFLFEYFSETQRNKGNFPGRFSGRQFSNSRSEMNVSTLELGDSALYLCASSLVSQPKETQYFGPGTRLLVL.

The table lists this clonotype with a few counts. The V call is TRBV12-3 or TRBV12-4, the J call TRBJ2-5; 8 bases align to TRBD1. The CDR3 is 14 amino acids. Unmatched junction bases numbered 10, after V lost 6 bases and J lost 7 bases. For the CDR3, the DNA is TGTGCCAGCAGCCGGGACAGGAGTGGGGGGACCCAGTACTTC. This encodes CASSRDRSGGTQYF.

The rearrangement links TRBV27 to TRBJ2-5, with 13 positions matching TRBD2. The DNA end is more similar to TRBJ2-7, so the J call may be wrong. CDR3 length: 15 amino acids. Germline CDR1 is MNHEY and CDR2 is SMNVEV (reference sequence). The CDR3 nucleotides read TGTGCCAGCAGTTTTGGGACTAGCGGGACAAACGAGCAGTACTTC. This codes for CASSFGTSGTNEQYF.

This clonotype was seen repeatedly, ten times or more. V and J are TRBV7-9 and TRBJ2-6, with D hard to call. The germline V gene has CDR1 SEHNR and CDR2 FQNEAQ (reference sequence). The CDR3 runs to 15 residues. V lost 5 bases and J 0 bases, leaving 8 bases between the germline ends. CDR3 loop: CASSSDSSGANVLTF. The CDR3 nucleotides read TGTGCCAGCAGCAGCGATAGCTCTGGGGCCAACGTCCTGACTTTC.

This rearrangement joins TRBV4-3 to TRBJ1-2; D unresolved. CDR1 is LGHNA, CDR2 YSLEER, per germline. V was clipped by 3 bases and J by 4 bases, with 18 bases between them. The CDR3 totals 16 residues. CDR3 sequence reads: CASSHQKIMGLYGYTF. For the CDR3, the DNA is TGCGCCAGCAGCCATCAGAAAATTATGGGCCTCTATGGCTACACCTTC.

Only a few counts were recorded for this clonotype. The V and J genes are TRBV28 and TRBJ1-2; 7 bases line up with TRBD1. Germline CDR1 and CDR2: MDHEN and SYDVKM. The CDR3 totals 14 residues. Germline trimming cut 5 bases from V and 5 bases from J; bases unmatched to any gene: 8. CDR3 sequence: CASSPGQASYGYTF. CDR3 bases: TGTGCCAGCAGTCCTGGACAGGCGTCATATGGCTACACCTTC.

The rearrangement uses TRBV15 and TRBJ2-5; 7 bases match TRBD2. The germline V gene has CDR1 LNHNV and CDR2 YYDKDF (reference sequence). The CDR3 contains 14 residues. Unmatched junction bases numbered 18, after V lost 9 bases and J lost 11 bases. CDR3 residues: CATRGAGKHDEQYF. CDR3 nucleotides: TGTGCCACGAGAGGAGCGGGAAAGCACGATGAGCAGTACTTC.

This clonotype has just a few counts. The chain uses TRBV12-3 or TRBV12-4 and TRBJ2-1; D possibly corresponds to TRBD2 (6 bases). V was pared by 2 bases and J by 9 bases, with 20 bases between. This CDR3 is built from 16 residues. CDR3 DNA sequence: TGTGCCAGCAGTTTATTTGCCCCGGGAGAATTGGGTGAGCAGTTCTTC. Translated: CASSLFAPGELGEQFF.

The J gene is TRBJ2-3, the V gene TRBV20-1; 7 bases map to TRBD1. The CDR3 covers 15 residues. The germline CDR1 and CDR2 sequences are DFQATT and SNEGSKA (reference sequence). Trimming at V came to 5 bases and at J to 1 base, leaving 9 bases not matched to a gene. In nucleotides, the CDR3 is TGCAGTGCTCTCACCCCGACAGGGCGCACAGATACGCAGTATTTT. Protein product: CSALTPTGRTDTQYF.

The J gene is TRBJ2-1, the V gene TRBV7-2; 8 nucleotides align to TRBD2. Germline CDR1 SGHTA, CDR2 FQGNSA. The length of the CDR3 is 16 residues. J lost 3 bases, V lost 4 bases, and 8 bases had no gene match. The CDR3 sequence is CASSSTGTRYYNEQFF. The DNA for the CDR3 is TGTGCCAGCAGCTCGACCGGGACTAGGTACTACAATGAGCAGTTCTTC.

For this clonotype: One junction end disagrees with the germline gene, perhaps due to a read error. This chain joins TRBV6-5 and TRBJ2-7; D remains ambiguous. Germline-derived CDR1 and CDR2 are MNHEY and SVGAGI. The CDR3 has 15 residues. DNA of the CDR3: TGTGCCTGCAGCTCCCTCCATACTGCTTCCTACGAGCAGTACTTC. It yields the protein CACSSLHTASYEQYF.

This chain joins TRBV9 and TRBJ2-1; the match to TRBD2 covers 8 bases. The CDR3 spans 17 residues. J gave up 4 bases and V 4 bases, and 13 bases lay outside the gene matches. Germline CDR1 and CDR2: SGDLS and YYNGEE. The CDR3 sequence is CASSFGRAGEGYNEQFF. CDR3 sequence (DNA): TGTGCCAGCAGCTTCGGACGAGCGGGAGAAGGGTACAATGAGCAGTTCTTC.

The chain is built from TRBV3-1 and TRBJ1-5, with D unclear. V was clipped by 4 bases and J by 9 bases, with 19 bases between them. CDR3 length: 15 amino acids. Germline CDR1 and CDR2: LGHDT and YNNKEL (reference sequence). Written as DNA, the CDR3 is TGTGCCAGCAGCCCAAACTCTGGACCCATGGGGCCCCAGCATTTT. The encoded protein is CASSPNSGPMGPQHF.

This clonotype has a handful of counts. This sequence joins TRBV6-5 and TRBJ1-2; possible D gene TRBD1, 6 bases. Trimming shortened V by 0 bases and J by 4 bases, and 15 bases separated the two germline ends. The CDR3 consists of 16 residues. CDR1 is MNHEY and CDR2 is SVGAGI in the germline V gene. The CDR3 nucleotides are TGTGCCAGCAGTTACTCGAAGCACAGGGTCGGCTATGGCTACACCTTC. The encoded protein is CASSYSKHRVGYGYTF.

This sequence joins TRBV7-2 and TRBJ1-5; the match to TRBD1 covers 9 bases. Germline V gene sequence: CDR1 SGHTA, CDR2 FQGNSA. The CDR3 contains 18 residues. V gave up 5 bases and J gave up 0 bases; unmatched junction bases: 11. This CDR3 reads CASSIRGQGGYSNQPQHF. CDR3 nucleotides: TGTGCCAGCAGCATTAGGGGACAGGGAGGCTATAGCAATCAGCCCCAGCATTTT.

The CDR3 reads CASSDRGDDNEQFF. In DNA, the CDR3 is TGTGCCAGCAGTGACAGAGGGGATGACAATGAGCAGTTCTTC. This sequence joins TRBV6-5 and TRBJ2-1; D may be TRBD1 or TRBD2 (5 bases each). CDR1 MNHEY and CDR2 SVGAGI come from the germline V gene. V shed 5 bases and J shed 5 bases, with 13 bases lying between them. The CDR3 is 14 residues long.

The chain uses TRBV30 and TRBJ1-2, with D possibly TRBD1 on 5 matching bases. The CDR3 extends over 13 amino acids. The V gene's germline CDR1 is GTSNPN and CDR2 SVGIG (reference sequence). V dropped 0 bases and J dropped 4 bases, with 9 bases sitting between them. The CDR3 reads CAWSVRGSYGYTF. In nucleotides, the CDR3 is TGTGCCTGGAGTGTACGGGGGTCCTATGGCTACACCTTC.

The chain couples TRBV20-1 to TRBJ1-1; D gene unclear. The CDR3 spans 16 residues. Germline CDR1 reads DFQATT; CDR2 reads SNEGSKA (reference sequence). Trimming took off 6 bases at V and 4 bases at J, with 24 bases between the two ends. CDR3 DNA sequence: TGCAGTGCCATGGGGTCGCGGGAAAGGTTGAGCACTGAAGCTTTCTTT. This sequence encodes CSAMGSRERLSTEAFF.